The next 3 T cell receptor beta chains were all read from a single sample in a study of blood T cell repertoires in COVID-19. TCRdb's copy holds only in-frame clones and misses some; the assay was immunoSEQ multiplex PCR. The data hold 130,000 to 150,000 clones, with approximately 86% observed a single time. Sequenced input: peripheral blood. These receptor sequences come from a man in his 70s with acute or convalescent COVID-19.

This chain links TRBV19 with TRBJ2-1; D might be TRBD2 (5 bases). This CDR3 has 14 residues. Trimming left V 4 bases short and J 4 bases short, with 11 bases between. In germline, CDR1 is LNHDA, CDR2 SQIVND (reference sequence). The CDR3 DNA follows: TGTGCCAGTAGTACCGCGGGTTCTTACAATGAGCAGTTCTTC. Translating it yields CASSTAGSYNEQFF.

The gene calls are TRBV5-4 and TRBJ2-5; 11 bases match TRBD1. CDR3 length: 15 amino acids. CDR1 and CDR2 (germline): SGHNT, YYREEE (reference sequence). J gave up 5 bases and V 1 base, and 4 bases lay outside the gene matches. The CDR3 sequence is CASSLRTGGMETQYF. CDR3 bases: TGTGCCAGCAGCTTGAGGACAGGGGGCATGGAGACCCAGTACTTC.

The chain carries TRBV28 and TRBJ1-1; possibly TRBD1 for D (5 bases). Germline CDR1 is MDHEN and CDR2 is SYDVKM. V was shortened by 2 bases and J by 5 bases, with 12 bases between the two germline ends. The CDR3 runs 14 residues. The CDR3 DNA sequence: TGTGCCAGCAGTTTAGGAGGGGCCTATACTGAAGCTTTCTTT. It codes for CASSLGGAYTEAFF.